This entry describes one T cell receptor (beta chain). CDR3 length: 14 amino acids. J lost 5 bases, V lost 4 bases, and 8 bases had no gene match. CDR1 is MNHEY and CDR2 is SVGAGI in the germline V gene. Clones were read by immunoSEQ multiplex PCR, and TCRdb kept only the in-frame ones, dropping some. The sample lists some 250,000 clones; roughly 80% were seen once. The data originate from a study of blood T cell repertoires in COVID-19. Background on the study: The analysed material was cDNA or gDNA that came from T cells, B-cell-depleted T cells, or PBMCs.

Material for sequencing was peripheral blood. V and J are TRBV6-5 and TRBJ2-7, with 7 bases identical to TRBD1. This TCR derives from a man aged 50 to 59 with active or convalescent COVID-19. The CDR3 DNA is TGTGCCAGCAGTTTGGCGACAGGGCCCCACGAGCAGTACTTC. Protein: CASSLATGPHEQYF.